The 3 T cell receptor beta chains below come from one sample, sequenced in a study of STAT5B mutations in CD4+ large granular lymphocyte leukemia. Here immunoSEQ multiplex PCR was the method, and the copy in TCRdb shows in-frame clones only, minus some. Of 24,000 or so clones in the sample, 74% were seen once. Specimen: CD4+ T cells from blood buffy coats. These receptors were taken from a human donor in good health.

The V and J genes are TRBV25-1 and TRBJ2-5; D unresolved. Germline CDR1 and CDR2: MGHDK and SYGVNS. The CDR3 length is 12 residues. V gave up 3 bases and J gave up 5 bases, with 7 bases separating them. The CDR3 reads CASSESYETQYF. The DNA of the CDR3 is TGTGCCAGCAGTGAGTCTTATGAGACCCAGTACTTC.

This clone was picked up a small number of times. CDR3 coding DNA: TGTGCCAGCAGTTACTTCGACAGGGTTGGATATGGCTACACCTTC. Translating gives CASSYFDRVGYGYTF. This chain uses TRBV6-5 with TRBJ1-2, with 7 bases aligning to TRBD1. Trimming cost V 1 base and J 5 bases; bases outside gene matches: 7. Germline assignment: CDR1 MNHEY and CDR2 SVGAGI. The CDR3 has 15 amino acids.

This rearrangement joins TRBV7-8 to TRBJ1-5, with a weak D call TRBD1 (5 bases). In germline, CDR1 is SGHVS, CDR2 FQNEAQ. This CDR3 has 15 residues. V shed 2 bases and J shed 5 bases, with 13 bases lying between them. The CDR3 DNA sequence: TGTGCCAGCAGCTTAATCGGGGGTGAGGATCAGCCCCAGCATTTT. Its translation: CASSLIGGEDQPQHF.